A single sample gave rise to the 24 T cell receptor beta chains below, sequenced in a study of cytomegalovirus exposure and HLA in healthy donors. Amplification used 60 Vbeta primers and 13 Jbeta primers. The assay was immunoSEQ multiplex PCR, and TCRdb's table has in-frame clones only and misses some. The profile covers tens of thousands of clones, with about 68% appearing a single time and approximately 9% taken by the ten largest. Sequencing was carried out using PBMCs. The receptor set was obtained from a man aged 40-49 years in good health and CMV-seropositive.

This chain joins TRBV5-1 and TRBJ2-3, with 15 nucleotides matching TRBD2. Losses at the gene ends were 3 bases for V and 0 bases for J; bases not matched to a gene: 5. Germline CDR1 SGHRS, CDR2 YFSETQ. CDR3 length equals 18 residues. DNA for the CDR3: TGCGCCAGCAGCTCGGGGACTAGCGGGAGGCTTAGCACAGATACGCAGTATTTT. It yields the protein CASSSGTSGRLSTDTQYF.

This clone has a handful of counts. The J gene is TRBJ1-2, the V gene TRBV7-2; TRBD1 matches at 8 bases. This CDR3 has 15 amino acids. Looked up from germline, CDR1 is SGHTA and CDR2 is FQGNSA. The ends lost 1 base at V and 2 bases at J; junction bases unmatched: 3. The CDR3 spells CASSLGQGWNYGYTF. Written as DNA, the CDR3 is TGTGCCAGCAGCTTAGGACAGGGGTGGAACTATGGCTACACCTTC.

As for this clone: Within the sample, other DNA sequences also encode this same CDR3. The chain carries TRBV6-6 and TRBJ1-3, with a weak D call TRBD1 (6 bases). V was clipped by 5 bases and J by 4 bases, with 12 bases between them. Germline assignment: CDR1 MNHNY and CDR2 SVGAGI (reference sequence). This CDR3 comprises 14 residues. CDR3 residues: CASSLGGAGNTIYF. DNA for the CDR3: TGTGCCAGCAGTCTTGGGGGCGCGGGAAACACCATATATTTT.

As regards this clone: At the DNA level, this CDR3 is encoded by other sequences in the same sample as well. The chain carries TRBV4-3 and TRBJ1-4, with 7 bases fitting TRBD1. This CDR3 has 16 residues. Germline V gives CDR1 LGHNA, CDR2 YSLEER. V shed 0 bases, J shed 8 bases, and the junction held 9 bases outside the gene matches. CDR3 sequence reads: CASSQDLGQLGEKLFF. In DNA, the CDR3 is TGCGCCAGCAGCCAAGATTTGGGACAGTTAGGCGAAAAACTGTTTTTT.

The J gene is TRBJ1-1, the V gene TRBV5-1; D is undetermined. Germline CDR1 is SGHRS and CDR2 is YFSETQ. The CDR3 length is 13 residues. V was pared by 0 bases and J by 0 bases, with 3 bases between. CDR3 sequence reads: CASSLGLNTEAFF. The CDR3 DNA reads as TGCGCCAGCAGCTTGGGGCTGAACACTGAAGCTTTCTTT.

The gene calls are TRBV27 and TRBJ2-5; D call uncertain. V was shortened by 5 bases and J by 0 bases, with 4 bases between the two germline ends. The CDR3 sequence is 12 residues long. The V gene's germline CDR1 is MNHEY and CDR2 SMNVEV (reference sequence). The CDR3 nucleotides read TGTGCCAGCAGTCTGTACCAAGAGACCCAGTACTTC. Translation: CASSLYQETQYF.

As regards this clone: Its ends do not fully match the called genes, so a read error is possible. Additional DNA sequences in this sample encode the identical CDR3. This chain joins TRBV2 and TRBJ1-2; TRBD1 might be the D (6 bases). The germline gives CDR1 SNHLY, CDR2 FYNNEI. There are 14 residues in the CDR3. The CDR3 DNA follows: TGTGCCAGTAGTGGTCCAGGGGCAAACTATGGCTACACCTTC. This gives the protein CASSGPGANYGYTF.

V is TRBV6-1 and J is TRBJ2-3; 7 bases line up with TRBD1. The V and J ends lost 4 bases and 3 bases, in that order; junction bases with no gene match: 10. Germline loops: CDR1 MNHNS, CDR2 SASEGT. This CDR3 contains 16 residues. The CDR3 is CASSGHLGQPTDTQYF. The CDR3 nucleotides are TGTGCCAGCAGTGGACACCTGGGACAGCCGACAGATACGCAGTATTTT.

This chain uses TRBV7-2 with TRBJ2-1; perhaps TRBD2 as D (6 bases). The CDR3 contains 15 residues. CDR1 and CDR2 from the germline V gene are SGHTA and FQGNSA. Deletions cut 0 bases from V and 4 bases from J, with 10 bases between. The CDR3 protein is CASSLASGTYNEQFF. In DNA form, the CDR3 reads TGTGCCAGCAGCTTAGCCTCGGGGACTTACAATGAGCAGTTCTTC.

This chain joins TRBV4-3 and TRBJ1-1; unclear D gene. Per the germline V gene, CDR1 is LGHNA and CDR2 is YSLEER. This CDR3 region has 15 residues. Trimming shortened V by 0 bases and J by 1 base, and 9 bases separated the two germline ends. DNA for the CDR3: TGCGCCAGCAGCCAAGACAGGTTTTGGAACACTGAAGCTTTCTTT. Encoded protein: CASSQDRFWNTEAFF.

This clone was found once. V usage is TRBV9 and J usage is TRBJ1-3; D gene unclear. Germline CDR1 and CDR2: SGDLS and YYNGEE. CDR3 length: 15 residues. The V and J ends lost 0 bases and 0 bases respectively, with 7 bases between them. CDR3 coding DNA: TGTGCCAGCAGCGTAGCCCCAGACTCTGGAAACACCATATATTTT. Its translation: CASSVAPDSGNTIYF.

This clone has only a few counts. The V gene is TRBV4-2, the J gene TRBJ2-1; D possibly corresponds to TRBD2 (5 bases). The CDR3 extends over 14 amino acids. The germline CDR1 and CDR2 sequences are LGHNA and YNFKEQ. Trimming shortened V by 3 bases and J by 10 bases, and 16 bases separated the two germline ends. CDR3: CASSQNMDGSEQFF. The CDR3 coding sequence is TGTGCCAGCAGCCAGAACATGGATGGGAGCGAGCAGTTCTTC.

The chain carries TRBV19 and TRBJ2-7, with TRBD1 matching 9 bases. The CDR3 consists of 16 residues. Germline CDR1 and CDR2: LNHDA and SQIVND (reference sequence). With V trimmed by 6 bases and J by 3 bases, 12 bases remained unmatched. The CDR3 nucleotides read TGTGCCAGTAGCCTTGACCCTGGGACAGGGAACTACGAGCAGTACTTC. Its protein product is CASSLDPGTGNYEQYF.

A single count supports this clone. The CDR3 DNA sequence: TGTGCCAGCAGTGAAAGGACAGGGGGGACTGAAGCTTTCTTT. It yields the protein CASSERTGGTEAFF. This chain joins TRBV6-4 and TRBJ1-1; 10 positions match TRBD1. Germline CDR1 reads MRHNA; CDR2 reads SNTAGT. CDR3 length: 14 amino acids. V gave up 3 bases and J gave up 5 bases; unmatched junction bases: 3.

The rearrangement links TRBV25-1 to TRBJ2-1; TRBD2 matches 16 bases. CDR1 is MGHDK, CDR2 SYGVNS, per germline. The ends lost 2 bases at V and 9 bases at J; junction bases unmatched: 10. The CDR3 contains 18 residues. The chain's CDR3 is CASSEIRRGLAGGVEQFF. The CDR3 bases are TGTGCCAGCAGTGAAATACGGAGGGGACTAGCGGGAGGGGTTGAGCAGTTCTTC.

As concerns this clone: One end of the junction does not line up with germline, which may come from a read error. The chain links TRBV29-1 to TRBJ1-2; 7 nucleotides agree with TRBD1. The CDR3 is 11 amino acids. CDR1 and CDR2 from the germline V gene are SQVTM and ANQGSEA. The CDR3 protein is CSVLSQGGYPF. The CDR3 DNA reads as TGCAGCGTCCTCAGCCAGGGGGGCTACCCCTTC. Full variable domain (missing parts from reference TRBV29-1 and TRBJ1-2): SAVISQKPSRDICQRGTSLTIQCQVDSQVTMMFWYRQQPGQSLTLIATANQGSEATYESGFVIDKFPISRPNLTFSTLTVSNMSPEDSSIYLCSVLSQGGYPFGSGTRLTVV.

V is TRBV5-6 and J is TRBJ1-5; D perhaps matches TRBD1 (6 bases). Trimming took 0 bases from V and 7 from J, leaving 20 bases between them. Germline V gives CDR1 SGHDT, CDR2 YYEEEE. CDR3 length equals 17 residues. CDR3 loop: CASSLAHQGYGQQPQHF. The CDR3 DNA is TGTGCCAGCAGCTTGGCGCATCAGGGGTACGGTCAACAGCCCCAGCATTTT.

The DNA for the CDR3 is TGCAGCGTTGCTGGAGGGCCTAGGAGGGAGCAGTTCTTC. Amino acids: CSVAGGPRREQFF. The chain links TRBV29-1 to TRBJ2-1; TRBD2 might be the D (6 bases). The CDR3 runs to 13 residues. The V gene lost 4 bases and the J gene lost 10 bases, with 17 bases spanning the gap. CDR1 and CDR2 (germline): SQVTM, ANQGSEA.

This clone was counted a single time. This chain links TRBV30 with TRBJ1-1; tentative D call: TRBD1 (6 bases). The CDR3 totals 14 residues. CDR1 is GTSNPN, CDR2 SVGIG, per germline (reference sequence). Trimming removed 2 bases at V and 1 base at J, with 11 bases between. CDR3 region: CAWSLTGRNTEAFF. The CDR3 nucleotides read TGTGCCTGGAGTCTCACAGGGAGGAACACTGAAGCTTTCTTT. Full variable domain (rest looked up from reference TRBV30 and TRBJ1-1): SQTIHQWPATLVQPVGSPLSLECTVEGTSNPNLYWYRQAAGRGLQLLFYSVGIGQISSEVPQNLSASRPQDRQFILSSKKLLLSDSGFYLCAWSLTGRNTEAFFGQGTRLTVV.

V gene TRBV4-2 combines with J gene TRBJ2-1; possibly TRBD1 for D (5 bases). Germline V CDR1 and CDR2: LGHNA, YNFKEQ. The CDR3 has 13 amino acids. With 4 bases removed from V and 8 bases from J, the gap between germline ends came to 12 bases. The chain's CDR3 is CASSPTPRDEQFF. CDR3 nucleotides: TGTGCCAGCAGCCCAACGCCCAGGGATGAGCAGTTCTTC.

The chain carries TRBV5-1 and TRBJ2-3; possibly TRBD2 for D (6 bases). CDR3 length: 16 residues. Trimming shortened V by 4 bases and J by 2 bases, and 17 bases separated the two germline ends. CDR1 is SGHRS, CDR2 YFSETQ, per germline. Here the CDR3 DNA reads TGCGCCAGCAGCAGGGCCGGGACTGGATCCACAGATACGCAGTATTTT. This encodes CASSRAGTGSTDTQYF. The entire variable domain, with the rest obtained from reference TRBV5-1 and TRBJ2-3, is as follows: KAGVTQTPRYLIKTRGQQVTLSCSPISGHRSVSWYQQTPGQGLQFLFEYFSETQRNKGNFPGRFSGRQFSNSRSEMNVSTLELGDSALYLCASSRAGTGSTDTQYFGPGTRLTVL.

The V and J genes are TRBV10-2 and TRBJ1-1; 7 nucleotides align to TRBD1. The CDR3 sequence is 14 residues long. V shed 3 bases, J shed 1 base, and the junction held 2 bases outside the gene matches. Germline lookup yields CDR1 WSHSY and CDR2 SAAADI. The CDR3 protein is CASSDRTGNTEAFF. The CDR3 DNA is TGCGCCAGCAGTGATAGGACAGGGAACACTGAAGCTTTCTTT.

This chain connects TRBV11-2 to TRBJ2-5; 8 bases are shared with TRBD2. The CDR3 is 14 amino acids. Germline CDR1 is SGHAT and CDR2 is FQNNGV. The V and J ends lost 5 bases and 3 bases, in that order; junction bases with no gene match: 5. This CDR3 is CASSHGGVEETQYF. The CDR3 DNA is TGTGCCAGCAGCCACGGGGGGGTTGAAGAGACCCAGTACTTC.

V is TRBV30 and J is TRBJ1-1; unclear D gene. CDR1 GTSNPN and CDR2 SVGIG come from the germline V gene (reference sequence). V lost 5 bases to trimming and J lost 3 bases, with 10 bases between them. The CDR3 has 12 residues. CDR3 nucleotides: TGTGCCTGGGGAGATAGTGACACTGAAGCTTTCTTT. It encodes CAWGDSDTEAFF.